A single sample is the source of the 16 T cell receptor beta chains below, sequenced in a study (dated by TCRdb to the early 2020s). Library creation used the immunoSEQ multiplex PCR assay. In TCRdb, the immuneACCESS table is reduced to in-frame sequences with V and J assigned. These tables do not hold every clone; where another copy was compared, an unresolved V gene accounts for under half, and the others remain unexplained. This sample comprises some 70,000 clones, around 95% of them detected only once. Jointly, the top ten make up roughly 4% of the sample. The source material was PBMCs. Every receptor here comes from a man aged 40-49 years with rheumatoid arthritis.

This chain connects TRBV25-1 to TRBJ2-2; 10 nucleotides line up with TRBD1. This CDR3 comprises 14 residues. Germline CDR1 and CDR2: MGHDK and SYGVNS. Losses at the gene ends were 6 bases for V and 5 bases for J; bases not matched to a gene: 3. CDR3 nucleotide sequence: TGTGCCAGCAGCCGACAGGGGGCAACCGGGGAGCTGTTTTTT. It translates to CASSRQGATGELFF.

The chain uses TRBV28 and TRBJ2-5; D assignment may be TRBD1 or TRBD2 (6 bases each). With 3 bases removed from V and 1 base from J, the gap between germline ends came to 12 bases. CDR1 and CDR2 from the germline V gene are MDHEN and SYDVKM. The CDR3 has 15 amino acids. CDR3: CASSFNRGLQETQYF. CDR3 bases: TGTGCCAGCAGTTTCAACCGGGGGCTCCAAGAGACCCAGTACTTC.

The gene calls are TRBV18 and TRBJ1-4; TRBD1 matches 7 bases. CDR3 length: 13 amino acids. Germline-derived CDR1 and CDR2 are KGHSH and LQKENI. The V gene end was trimmed by 6 bases and the J gene end by 7 bases; junction bases not matched to a gene: 5. The CDR3 reads CASSPNRGEKLFF. CDR3 nucleotides: TGTGCCAGCTCTCCTAACAGGGGTGAAAAACTGTTTTTT.

The chain combines TRBV27 with TRBJ1-5; D is possibly TRBD1 (5 bases). V was clipped by 2 bases and J by 3 bases, with 8 bases between them. The CDR3 consists of 14 residues. The V gene's germline CDR1 is MNHEY and CDR2 SMNVEV (reference sequence). This chain's CDR3 is CASSLQGDNQPQHF. DNA for the CDR3: TGTGCCAGCAGTTTACAGGGAGACAATCAGCCCCAGCATTTT.

This clone appeared once. The chain carries TRBV27 and TRBJ1-5; tentative D call: TRBD1 (5 bases). Trimming shortened V by 4 bases and J by 7 bases, and 17 bases separated the two germline ends. CDR1 and CDR2 (germline): MNHEY, SMNVEV (reference sequence). The CDR3 has 15 residues. CDR3 loop: CASSSAAGIGQPQHF. Here the CDR3 DNA reads TGTGCCAGCAGTTCGGCGGCAGGGATCGGGCAGCCCCAGCATTTT.

The chain joins TRBV6-6 to TRBJ2-1; 9 positions match TRBD2. The CDR3 is made up of 16 amino acids. Germline V gene lookup returns CDR1 MNHNY and CDR2 SVGAGI (reference sequence). Trimming took 5 bases from V and 4 from J; bases not matched to a gene: 9. CDR3 DNA: TGTGCCAGCAGTCGATCTAGCGGGATAGCATACAATGAGCAGTTCTTC. Translation: CASSRSSGIAYNEQFF.

The chain couples TRBV9 to TRBJ2-7; a possible D gene is TRBD1 (5 bases). CDR1 is SGDLS, CDR2 YYNGEE, per germline. V lost 3 bases and J 0 bases, leaving 13 bases between the germline ends. This CDR3 is 15 amino acids long. CDR3 nucleotides: TGTGCCAGCAGCGCCGACGACAGCGACTCCTACGAGCAGTACTTC. Its translation: CASSADDSDSYEQYF.

The CDR3 is CASSLGSGSYNEQFF. The CDR3 region has the DNA TGTGCCAGCAGCTTAGGGTCAGGAAGCTACAATGAGCAGTTCTTC. The chain links TRBV7-2 to TRBJ2-1; D is unresolved. This CDR3 contains 15 residues. Trimming took 1 base from V and 3 from J, leaving 10 bases between them. Germline values: CDR1 SGHTA, CDR2 FQGNSA.

This chain joins TRBV6-1 and TRBJ1-5; the D gene is possibly TRBD1 (6 bases). Per germline, CDR1 MNHNS and CDR2 SASEGT. Between the trimmed V and J ends, which lost 7 bases and 6 bases, there was a span of 16 bases. The CDR3 length is 14 residues. In nucleotides, the CDR3 is TGTGCCAGCACCCACGGGGGCGGGGGTCAGCCCCAGCATTTT. It specifies CASTHGGGGQPQHF.

J is TRBJ2-7 and V is TRBV5-4, with 8 bases identical to TRBD2. V gave up 1 base and J gave up 1 base; unmatched junction bases: 4. This CDR3 is built from 15 residues. Germline values: CDR1 SGHNT, CDR2 YYREEE (reference sequence). CDR3 residues: CASSLQGLGSYEQYF. The CDR3 bases are TGTGCCAGCAGCTTGCAGGGACTAGGGTCCTACGAGCAGTACTTC. Full variable domain (missing parts from reference TRBV5-4 and TRBJ2-7): ETGVTQSPTHLIKTRGQQVTLRCSSQSGHNTVSWYQQALGQGPQFIFQYYREEENGRGNFPPRFSGLQFPNYSSELNVNALELDDSALYLCASSLQGLGSYEQYFGPGTRLTVT.

V is TRBV18 and J is TRBJ2-3; D is uncertain. Trimming stripped 4 bases from V and 1 base from J, with 9 bases between. Germline V gene sequence: CDR1 KGHSH, CDR2 LQKENI. The CDR3 is 14 amino acids. In nucleotides, the CDR3 is TGTGCCAGCTCACACCCCGGGCGCACAGATACGCAGTATTTT. Residues: CASSHPGRTDTQYF.

This sequence joins TRBV7-9 and TRBJ2-7; TRBD1 aligns across 10 bases. Germline V gene lookup returns CDR1 SEHNR and CDR2 FQNEAQ (reference sequence). J lost 6 bases, V lost 5 bases, and 19 bases had no gene match. The CDR3 has 18 residues. CDR3: CASSKGTGERIAVGEQYF. In DNA, the CDR3 is TGTGCCAGCAGCAAAGGGACAGGGGAGAGGATTGCGGTTGGCGAGCAGTACTTC.

The chain joins TRBV5-1 to TRBJ2-5; D remains ambiguous. The CDR3 consists of 15 residues. The germline V gene encodes CDR1 SGHRS and CDR2 YFSETQ. V lost 4 bases and J lost 2, with 15 bases in between. The CDR3 protein is CASSPPGPAQETQYF. For the CDR3, the DNA is TGCGCCAGCAGCCCTCCGGGCCCAGCTCAAGAGACCCAGTACTTC.

Only a few counts were recorded for this clone. This rearrangement joins TRBV5-4 to TRBJ2-7; D might be TRBD2 (6 bases). V was trimmed by 1 base and J by 0 bases, leaving 11 bases between them. The CDR3 consists of 15 residues. The germline CDR1 and CDR2 sequences are SGHNT and YYREEE (reference sequence). CDR3 sequence: CASSLTPGSSYEQYF. CDR3 in DNA: TGTGCCAGCAGCTTGACTCCCGGGAGCTCCTACGAGCAGTACTTC. Full variable domain (outside the CDR3, taken from reference TRBV5-4 and TRBJ2-7): ETGVTQSPTHLIKTRGQQVTLRCSSQSGHNTVSWYQQALGQGPQFIFQYYREEENGRGNFPPRFSGLQFPNYSSELNVNALELDDSALYLCASSLTPGSSYEQYFGPGTRLTVT.

This chain joins TRBV15 and TRBJ1-5; D call uncertain. The CDR3 consists of 14 residues. CDR1 and CDR2 (germline): LNHNV, YYDKDF (reference sequence). V shed 0 bases and J shed 2 bases, with 5 bases lying between them. Written as DNA, the CDR3 is TGTGCCACCAGCAGAGACCGAGGCAATCAGCCCCAGCATTTT. It translates to CATSRDRGNQPQHF.

This clone has only one observation. The V call is TRBV20-1, the J call TRBJ2-3; 15 positions match TRBD2. CDR3 length: 17 amino acids. Trimming removed 3 bases from V and 4 bases from J; junction bases left unmatched: 8. The germline CDR1 and CDR2 sequences are DFQATT and SNEGSKA (reference sequence). DNA for the CDR3: TGCAGTGCTAGTGGGACTAGCGGGAGGAATAGCGCAGATACGCAGTATTTT. It codes for CSASGTSGRNSADTQYF.